This entry features one T cell receptor beta chain sequence. Its antigen remains unidentified. V was pared by 6 bases and J by 2 bases, with 13 bases between. The CDR3 has 14 residues. Germline V CDR1 and CDR2: KGHSH, LQKENI. Using immunoSEQ multiplex PCR, the repertoire was profiled, and TCRdb retains in-frame clones only, with some absent. This table has about 35,000 clones, 65% to 80% appearing once. The data originate from a study of STAT5B mutations in CD4+ large granular lymphocyte leukemia. General study findings and limits: Data were not HLA-matched across samples.

This clonotype was obtained from a human donor in good health. The sequenced material came from CD4+ T cells from blood buffy coats. This chain links TRBV18 with TRBJ1-2, with D perhaps TRBD1 (6 bases). CDR3 nucleotide sequence: TGTGCCAGCTCCCAGCGGACAGAGAACTATGGCTACACCTTC. Its translation is CASSQRTENYGYTF.